Each of the 28 T cell receptor beta chains below was sequenced from the same sample in a study of PD-L1 blockade in urothelial cancer (dated by TCRdb to 2016 to 2017). Library creation used the immunoSEQ multiplex PCR assay. TCRdb took this table from immuneACCESS and kept in-frame rearrangements with V and J called. Such tables lack part of the clones; where checked against another copy, unresolved V genes explain under half of the gap, and the rest is unexplained. The sample table holds some 120,000 clones, of which roughly 86% were seen once. 2% to 2.5% of the sample is in the top ten clones. The time point label, read with the paper, signifies: peripheral blood 6 weeks after treatment start. The source material was PBMCs, sampled around atezolizumab (anti-PD-L1) treatment. These receptor sequences come from a man aged 50 to 59 with urothelial cancer.

The CDR3 reads CSVDTGGRDYGYTF. CDR3 sequence (DNA): TGCAGCGTTGACACCGGGGGGCGGGACTATGGCTACACCTTC. The gene calls are TRBV29-1 and TRBJ1-2, with TRBD1 as a possible D gene (6 bases). V lost 3 bases to trimming and J lost 3 bases, with 14 bases between them. The CDR3 is made up of 14 amino acids. Per germline, CDR1 SQVTM and CDR2 ANQGSEA.

The rearrangement links TRBV19 to TRBJ1-5; 9 nucleotides align to TRBD1. CDR3 size: 15 residues. The J segment lost 5 bases and the V segment lost 1 base, leaving 3 bases of the junction unmatched. In germline, CDR1 is LNHDA, CDR2 SQIVND (reference sequence). The CDR3 coding sequence is TGTGCCAGTAGTATAGCCGGGACAGGGTATCAGCCCCAGCATTTT. Protein product: CASSIAGTGYQPQHF.

This chain connects TRBV30 to TRBJ1-2, with 8 bases fitting TRBD1. This CDR3 has 16 residues. Germline assignment: CDR1 GTSNPN and CDR2 SVGIG (reference sequence). V shed 3 bases and J 2 bases; nucleotides not matched to a gene: 11. The CDR3 DNA follows: TGTGCCTGGAGGGGGCGTTACGGGACAGGAAACTATGGCTACACCTTC. Translation gives CAWRGRYGTGNYGYTF.

Comments on this clone: The germline gene is not matched at one end of the junction; a read error may be the cause. The rearrangement joins TRBV20-1 to TRBJ1-1, with D tentatively TRBD1 (6 bases). The CDR3 spans 11 residues. CDR1 and CDR2 (germline): DFQATT, SNEGSKA (reference sequence). The CDR3, as DNA: TGCAGTGCCGTGGGGACACCTGAGGCTTTCTTT. Translating it yields CSAVGTPEAFF.

The CDR3 DNA is TGTGCCAGCTCACCACCGCTAATTGCTAACTATGGCTACACCTTC. As protein: CASSPPLIANYGYTF. V is TRBV18 and J is TRBJ1-2; D is unclear. CDR3 length: 15 amino acids. V was trimmed by 0 bases and J by 0 bases, leaving 8 bases between them. The germline V gene has CDR1 KGHSH and CDR2 LQKENI.

V gene TRBV28 combines with J gene TRBJ1-5; D not resolved. From germline, CDR1 is MDHEN and CDR2 SYDVKM. The CDR3 sequence is 11 residues long. The ends were cut back, 4 bases at V and 5 bases at J, with 3 bases in the middle. CDR3 in DNA: TGTGCCAGCAGTTCCGATCAGCCCCAGCATTTT. This gives the protein CASSSDQPQHF. Full variable domain (missing parts from reference TRBV28 and TRBJ1-5): DVKVTQSSRYLVKRTGEKVFLECVQDMDHENMFWYRQDPGLGLRLIYFSYDVKMKEKGDIPEGYSVSREKKERFSLILESASTNQTSMYLCASSSDQPQHFGDGTRLSIL.

This sequence joins TRBV2 and TRBJ1-2, with D unresolved. The CDR3 is 11 residues long. V lost 8 bases and J 4 bases, leaving 8 bases between the germline ends. Germline V gene data show CDR1 as SNHLY and CDR2 as FYNNEI. CDR3: CASALLYGYTF. The CDR3 DNA reads as TGTGCCAGCGCACTCCTCTATGGCTACACCTTC.

This clone occurred a few times. V gene TRBV5-5 combines with J gene TRBJ1-1, with TRBD1 matching 8 bases. J lost 11 bases, V lost 4 bases, and 13 bases had no gene match. This CDR3 is 14 amino acids long. Germline V CDR1 and CDR2: SGHKS, YYEKEE (reference sequence). The CDR3 loop reads CASSQGQGPAVAFF. DNA of the CDR3: TGTGCCAGCAGCCAAGGACAGGGTCCGGCGGTGGCTTTCTTT. The full variable domain, with the rest looked up from reference TRBV5-5 and TRBJ1-1, is DAGVTQSPTHLIKTRGQQVTLRCSPISGHKSVSWYQQVLGQGPQFIFQYYEKEERGRGNFPDRFSARQFPNYSSELNVNALLLGDSALYLCASSQGQGPAVAFFGQGTRLTVV.

The rearrangement joins TRBV6-5 to TRBJ2-7, with 10 bases that match TRBD1. The V and J ends lost 6 bases and 2 bases, in that order; junction bases with no gene match: 4. Germline CDR1 reads MNHEY; CDR2 reads SVGAGI. The CDR3 covers 14 residues. CDR3 coding DNA: TGTGCCAGCAGAATGACAGGGGGCCCCTACGAGCAGTACTTC. This translates into CASRMTGGPYEQYF.

The rearrangement links TRBV5-1 to TRBJ2-7; 8 nucleotides agree with TRBD2. V lost 0 bases and J lost 6; bases outside the gene matches: 11. The CDR3 extends over 16 amino acids. Germline-derived CDR1 and CDR2 are SGHRS and YFSETQ. The CDR3 DNA reads TGCGCCAGCAGCTTGGCCGGGGGGGAGGGCCTGAGCGAGCAGTACTTC. It is translated as CASSLAGGEGLSEQYF.

CDR3 region: CASTTGPPYYEQYF. CDR3 sequence (DNA): TGTGCCAGTACCACAGGGCCCCCCTACTACGAGCAGTACTTC. The chain has TRBV28 and TRBJ2-7; D perhaps matches TRBD1 (6 bases). The CDR3 spans 14 residues. Trimming left V 9 bases short and J 3 bases short, with 18 bases between. Germline V gene lookup returns CDR1 MDHEN and CDR2 SYDVKM.

The chain combines TRBV2 with TRBJ1-5, with a tentative D call TRBD1 (6 bases). The CDR3 length is 17 residues. V gave up 1 base and J gave up 6 bases, with 19 bases separating them. CDR1 SNHLY and CDR2 FYNNEI come from the germline V gene. The CDR3 DNA is TGTGCCAGCAGTGAAGGGCTTGGGGGCAGAGAGGGTCAGCCCCAGCATTTT. Protein product: CASSEGLGGREGQPQHF. Using reference TRBV2 and TRBJ1-5 for the parts outside the CDR3, the full variable domain is EPEVTQTPSHQVTQMGQEVILRCVPISNHLYFYWYRQILGQKVEFLVSFYNNEISEKSEIFDDQFSVERPDGSNFTLKIRSTKLEDSAMYFCASSEGLGGREGQPQHFGDGTRLSIL.

V is TRBV9 and J is TRBJ1-3; D is perhaps TRBD1 (5 bases). Looked up from germline, CDR1 is SGDLS and CDR2 is YYNGEE. The CDR3 extends over 17 amino acids. V lost 1 base and J 0 bases, leaving 14 bases between the germline ends. Here the CDR3 DNA reads TGTGCCAGCAGCGTAAGGGGAAACCCCAGCTCTGGAAACACCATATATTTT. This gives the protein CASSVRGNPSSGNTIYF.

V and J are TRBV28 and TRBJ2-1, with TRBD2 identical over 10 bases. The CDR3 has 16 amino acids. Losses at the gene ends were 6 bases for V and 15 bases for J; bases not matched to a gene: 20. Germline V CDR1 and CDR2: MDHEN, SYDVKM. The CDR3 DNA is TGTGCCAGCAGCGGGGGAGGGGGAGCGGGAGGGGACGCAGGGTTCTTC. It encodes CASSGGGGAGGDAGFF.

The table lists this clone with a count of one. The chain combines TRBV28 with TRBJ2-2; 8 nucleotides agree with TRBD2. Trimming cost V 2 bases and J 5 bases; bases outside gene matches: 10. CDR1 and CDR2 from the germline V gene are MDHEN and SYDVKM. This CDR3 spans 17 amino acids. The CDR3 DNA is TGTGCCAGCAGTTTAGTGGGGGCGGGAGGCCCGACCGGGGAGCTGTTTTTT. Its protein product is CASSLVGAGGPTGELFF.

The CDR3 here is CASSQDDGRYSSTDTQYF. The CDR3 bases are TGTGCCAGCAGCCAAGACGACGGGAGGTACTCTAGCACAGATACGCAGTATTTT. This chain joins TRBV4-2 and TRBJ2-3, with 7 bases lining up with TRBD2. The CDR3 loop spans 18 amino acids. Germline V gene data show CDR1 as LGHNA and CDR2 as YNFKEQ. The J segment lost 0 bases and the V segment lost 0 bases, leaving 9 bases of the junction unmatched.

This clone is a singleton in its sample. This chain uses TRBV27 with TRBJ1-4; TRBD1 is a possible D gene (5 bases). With 4 bases removed from V and 0 bases from J, the gap between germline ends came to 9 bases. The CDR3 is 15 residues long. Germline CDR1 and CDR2: MNHEY and SMNVEV (reference sequence). The CDR3: CASSSGIATNEKLFF. The CDR3 bases are TGTGCCAGCAGTTCAGGGATCGCAACTAATGAAAAACTGTTTTTT.

The chain employs TRBV4-2 and TRBJ1-5, with D hard to call. The CDR3 contains 17 residues. Germline V gene data show CDR1 as LGHNA and CDR2 as YNFKEQ. V shed 0 bases and J shed 4 bases, with 16 bases lying between them. This CDR3 reads CASSQEGGQPTNQPQHF. CDR3 nucleotide sequence: TGTGCCAGCAGCCAAGAAGGCGGGCAGCCCACTAATCAGCCCCAGCATTTT.

V gene TRBV28 combines with J gene TRBJ2-1, with D tentatively TRBD1 (5 bases). V was pared by 5 bases and J by 6 bases, with 8 bases between. CDR1 and CDR2 from the germline V gene are MDHEN and SYDVKM. The CDR3 has 12 amino acids. CDR3 bases: TGTGCCAGCAGTCCCAGGGTCAATGAGCAGTTCTTC. Translating it yields CASSPRVNEQFF.

V usage is TRBV19 and J usage is TRBJ2-3; TRBD2 matches 10 bases. The germline gives CDR1 LNHDA, CDR2 SQIVND (reference sequence). This CDR3 is 15 amino acids long. V lost 7 bases to trimming and J lost 6 bases; unmatched junction nucleotides: 10. The CDR3 nucleotides read TGTGCCAGTAAGACTAGCGGGCTTCCTTTCGATACGCAGTATTTT. It specifies CASKTSGLPFDTQYF.

CDR3 in amino acids: CASSPAGYGYTF. The CDR3 bases are TGTGCCAGCAGCCCGGCGGGTTATGGCTACACCTTC. V and J are TRBV11-2 and TRBJ1-2; D remains unclear. The germline gives CDR1 SGHAT, CDR2 FQNNGV. The V end was cut by 5 bases, the J end by 5 bases, with 9 bases between. The CDR3 covers 12 residues.

V and J are TRBV4-1 and TRBJ1-2, with D unclear. The CDR3 loop spans 13 amino acids. From germline, CDR1 is MGHRA and CDR2 YSYEKL. V was pared by 4 bases and J by 8 bases, with 14 bases between. The DNA of the CDR3 is TGCGCCAGCAGCCGGGAGGGTAGGGAGGGCTACACCTTC. Its protein is CASSREGREGYTF.

The chain couples TRBV30 to TRBJ2-1, with D tentatively TRBD2 (6 bases). Trimming stripped 3 bases from V and 8 bases from J, with 23 bases between. The CDR3 loop spans 16 amino acids. CDR1 and CDR2 from the germline V gene are GTSNPN and SVGIG (reference sequence). CDR3 in DNA: TGTGCCTGGAGGTGGGAGGTTTGGTCGGGAGCCCATGAGCAGTTCTTC. Its translation: CAWRWEVWSGAHEQFF. The full variable domain, its missing parts supplied by reference TRBV30 and TRBJ2-1, is SQTIHQWPATLVQPVGSPLSLECTVEGTSNPNLYWYRQAAGRGLQLLFYSVGIGQISSEVPQNLSASRPQDRQFILSSKKLLLSDSGFYLCAWRWEVWSGAHEQFFGPGTRLTVL.

The chain has TRBV6-1 and TRBJ1-5; no definite D call. Germline V gene lookup returns CDR1 MNHNS and CDR2 SASEGT. This CDR3 contains 11 residues. Trimming pared 6 bases from V and 10 bases from J, leaving 10 bases between. CDR3 amino acids: CASRDGNPQHF. The CDR3 DNA reads as TGTGCCAGCAGAGACGGGAATCCCCAGCATTTT.

V gene TRBV2 combines with J gene TRBJ1-4; no firm D call. The ends were cut back, 6 bases at V and 0 bases at J, with 11 bases in the middle. The germline gives CDR1 SNHLY, CDR2 FYNNEI. The CDR3 length is 15 residues. This CDR3 is CASSPSRATNEKLFF. CDR3 bases: TGTGCCAGCAGCCCCTCGCGGGCAACTAATGAAAAACTGTTTTTT.

J is TRBJ2-3 and V is TRBV29-1; a possible D gene is TRBD2 (5 bases). V lost 6 bases and J 4 bases, leaving 17 bases between the germline ends. Germline values: CDR1 SQVTM, CDR2 ANQGSEA. This CDR3 contains 14 residues. The CDR3 coding sequence is TGCAGCGTCGGGCGATACCAACTAGCAGATACGCAGTATTTT. As protein: CSVGRYQLADTQYF.

The chain is built from TRBV7-2 and TRBJ2-5; 8 nucleotides align to TRBD2. Germline-derived CDR1 and CDR2 are SGHTA and FQGNSA. V was clipped by 5 bases and J by 4 bases; unmatched bases: 15. This CDR3 is 17 amino acids long. CDR3 coding DNA: TGTGCCAGCAGCCCAGGCGGGACTAGTGGTTTGGGAGAGACCCAGTACTTC. This sequence encodes CASSPGGTSGLGETQYF.

J is TRBJ1-1 and V is TRBV7-8; 10 nucleotides line up with TRBD1. V lost 4 bases to trimming and J lost 4 bases; unmatched junction nucleotides: 3. This CDR3 comprises 14 residues. Germline V gene sequence: CDR1 SGHVS, CDR2 FQNEAQ. CDR3 DNA sequence: TGTGCCAGCAGCTGGGGACAGGGGACCACTGAAGCTTTCTTT. This sequence encodes CASSWGQGTTEAFF.